This passage covers 25 T cell receptor beta chains from one sample sequenced in a study of T-cell memory formation after mild COVID-19. TCRdb reprocessed the 5' RACE reads with MiXCR, giving one entry per CDR3 protein. This sample yields under 300,000 distinct CDR3 sequences, of which 16% are seen a single time; 3.5% belongs to the top ten. The sequenced sample consisted of PBMCs or a T cell subset sorted from them (not recorded which). Receptors originate from a man aged 18 to 29 who had mild COVID-19 (a few samples of this study predate the infection). Cell type and time point are not known.

This chain uses TRBV5-1 with TRBJ2-2, with a possible D match to TRBD1 (5 bases). The germline CDR1 and CDR2 sequences are SGHRS and YFSETQ. V was cut by 3 bases and J by 1 base, with 13 bases left in between. The CDR3 runs 16 residues. As DNA, the CDR3 is TGCGCCAGCAGCTCGGTGTGGGGCCTGAACACCGGGGAGCTGTTTTTT. Amino acids: CASSSVWGLNTGELFF.

This clonotype was counted between two and nine times. This chain joins TRBV20-1 and TRBJ1-5; 7 bases match TRBD1. Losses at the gene ends were 6 bases for V and 0 bases for J; bases not matched to a gene: 8. The CDR3 covers 15 residues. Germline V lookup: CDR1 DFQATT, CDR2 SNEGSKA (reference sequence). CDR3 bases: TGCAGTGCAAGGGGGGACAGCCTTAGCAATCAGCCCCAGCATTTT. This gives the protein CSARGDSLSNQPQHF.

This clonotype was picked up a small number of times. The genes are TRBV5-1 and TRBJ2-3, with D tentatively TRBD2 (6 bases). The length of the CDR3 is 16 residues. V was shortened by 2 bases and J by 3 bases, with 16 bases between the two germline ends. Germline V gene lookup returns CDR1 SGHRS and CDR2 YFSETQ. The CDR3 DNA sequence: TGCGCCAGCAGCTTAGCCCGAGCGGAGGGGACAGATACGCAGTATTTT. This gives the protein CASSLARAEGTDTQYF.

This chain joins TRBV25-1 and TRBJ1-5, with a weak D call TRBD1 (5 bases). Trimming pared 6 bases from V and 0 bases from J, leaving 9 bases between. The CDR3 runs 14 residues. Germline V lookup: CDR1 MGHDK, CDR2 SYGVNS. CDR3 sequence reads: CASSVTGSNQPQHF. DNA of the CDR3: TGTGCCAGCAGCGTCACAGGTAGCAATCAGCCCCAGCATTTT. Together with reference TRBV25-1 and TRBJ1-5, the CDR3 gives the full variable domain: EADIYQTPRYLVIGTGKKITLECSQTMGHDKMYWYQQDPGMELHLIHYSYGVNSTEKGDLSSESTVSRIRTEHFPLTLESARPSHTSQYLCASSVTGSNQPQHFGDGTRLSIL.

This clonotype has a handful of counts. J is TRBJ1-4 and V is TRBV12-3 or TRBV12-4; no firm D call. The ends were cut back, 2 bases at V and 7 bases at J, with 11 bases in the middle. This CDR3 contains 14 residues. The CDR3 loop reads CASSLWGGSEKLFF. For the CDR3, the DNA is TGTGCCAGCAGTTTATGGGGAGGGAGTGAAAAACTGTTTTTT.

This chain uses TRBV4-2 with TRBJ2-3; 10 nucleotides match TRBD1. The CDR3 length is 17 residues. V trimming: 1 base; J trimming: 6 bases; junction bases outside the gene matches: 10. CDR1 and CDR2 from the germline V gene are LGHNA and YNFKEQ. CDR3 DNA sequence: TGTGCCAGCAGCCAAGGGACCGGGACAGGGGTAGTTGATACGCAGTATTTT. Translation: CASSQGTGTGVVDTQYF.

Only a few counts were recorded for this clonotype. The chain joins TRBV28 to TRBJ1-2; unclear D gene. The CDR3 is 14 residues long. Germline V CDR1 and CDR2: MDHEN, SYDVKM. Trimming removed 2 bases from V and 2 bases from J, with 9 bases in between. The CDR3 DNA reads as TGTGCCAGCAGTTTAATACTGGTAAACTATGGCTACACCTTC. Amino acid sequence: CASSLILVNYGYTF.

The chain links TRBV5-1 to TRBJ1-3; the D is unclear. The V gene lost 4 bases and the J gene lost 1 base, with 9 bases spanning the gap. Germline CDR1 reads SGHRS; CDR2 reads YFSETQ. The CDR3 is 14 residues long. CDR3 nucleotide sequence: TGCGCCAGCAGCGAGCTAGCGTCTGGAAACACCATATATTTT. Protein: CASSELASGNTIYF.

The gene calls are TRBV20-1 and TRBJ1-2, with 8 bases fitting TRBD1. Germline CDR1 DFQATT, CDR2 SNEGSKA (reference sequence). There are 14 residues in the CDR3. The V and J ends lost 5 bases and 7 bases, in that order; junction bases with no gene match: 12. Here the CDR3 DNA reads TGCAGTGCTCGGACCAACAGGGGGAGCATTGGCTACACCTTC. Its protein is CSARTNRGSIGYTF.

This clonotype has a handful of counts. The junction departs from the called germline gene at one end, perhaps through a read error. This chain connects TRBV28 to TRBJ2-3; no clear D gene. Germline CDR1 MDHEN, CDR2 SYDVKM. The CDR3 spans 11 residues. For the CDR3, the DNA is TGTGCCAGCACTGAAGGCCAGAGATCCGAATTT. It specifies CASTEGQRSEF.

This sequence joins TRBV19 and TRBJ2-3, with 9 bases lining up with TRBD1. The CDR3 is 13 amino acids. Germline V gene sequence: CDR1 LNHDA, CDR2 SQIVND (reference sequence). Unmatched junction bases numbered 7, after V lost 6 bases and J lost 9 bases. The CDR3 nucleotides read TGTGCCAGTAGCCCAGGACAGGGGATAACGCAGTATTTT. It specifies CASSPGQGITQYF.

This clonotype came up a few times. The chain links TRBV5-1 to TRBJ2-3; TRBD2 matches 10 bases. Trimming cost V 7 bases and J 5 bases; bases outside gene matches: 16. This CDR3 is built from 17 residues. Germline V lookup: CDR1 SGHRS, CDR2 YFSETQ. The CDR3 protein is CASGVGPERGGLDTQYF. DNA for the CDR3: TGCGCCAGCGGCGTCGGACCGGAGCGGGGGGGCTTAGATACGCAGTATTTT.

This clonotype was counted only a few times. V gene TRBV5-1 combines with J gene TRBJ2-3; 9 bases are a match to TRBD2. V lost 2 bases to trimming and J lost 2 bases; unmatched junction nucleotides: 12. The germline CDR1 and CDR2 sequences are SGHRS and YFSETQ. The CDR3 has 18 residues. The DNA for the CDR3 is TGCGCCAGCAGCTTCTACCCGCAACTAGCGGGTCCCACAGATACGCAGTATTTT. The encoded protein is CASSFYPQLAGPTDTQYF. The entire variable domain, with the rest obtained from reference TRBV5-1 and TRBJ2-3, is as follows: KAGVTQTPRYLIKTRGQQVTLSCSPISGHRSVSWYQQTPGQGLQFLFEYFSETQRNKGNFPGRFSGRQFSNSRSEMNVSTLELGDSALYLCASSFYPQLAGPTDTQYFGPGTRLTVL.

V gene TRBV29-1 combines with J gene TRBJ2-7, with D possibly matching TRBD1 (5 bases). Looked up from germline, CDR1 is SQVTM and CDR2 is ANQGSEA. The germline V and J ends were trimmed by 3 bases and 0 bases, with 12 bases remaining between them. There are 14 residues in the CDR3. The CDR3 region has the DNA TGCAGCGTTGACGGGCGGACATCCTCCTACGAGCAGTACTTC. Protein: CSVDGRTSSYEQYF.

This clonotype was recorded many times. The chain recombines TRBV28 with TRBJ2-1; 9 positions agree with TRBD1. Germline CDR1 reads MDHEN; CDR2 reads SYDVKM. The V segment lost 7 bases and the J segment 1 base; nucleotides outside the gene matches: 5. CDR3 length equals 15 residues. DNA of the CDR3: TGTGCCAGCATATCACAGGGGGCGTCCTACAATGAGCAGTTCTTC. Amino acid sequence: CASISQGASYNEQFF. The variable domain in full, completed from reference TRBV28 and TRBJ2-1, reads DVKVTQSSRYLVKRTGEKVFLECVQDMDHENMFWYRQDPGLGLRLIYFSYDVKMKEKGDIPEGYSVSREKKERFSLILESASTNQTSMYLCASISQGASYNEQFFGPGTRLTVL.

The CDR3 DNA sequence: TGTGCCAGCAGCCAAGCGGGACTAGCGGGGGCCCCCTACGAGCAGTACGTC. Its protein product is CASSQAGLAGAPYEQYV. The chain employs TRBV3-1 and TRBJ2-7; TRBD2 aligns across 14 bases. Germline lookup yields CDR1 LGHDT and CDR2 YNNKEL (reference sequence). The ends lost 1 base at V and 2 bases at J; junction bases unmatched: 4. This CDR3 is 17 amino acids long.

The J gene is TRBJ1-5, the V gene TRBV6-6; possible D gene TRBD1, 5 bases. Deletions cut 8 bases from V and 5 bases from J, with 13 bases between. Germline V lookup: CDR1 MNHNY, CDR2 SVGAGI (reference sequence). The CDR3 runs 13 residues. CDR3: CASGRQGDQPQHF. In nucleotides, the CDR3 is TGTGCCAGCGGACGACAAGGGGATCAGCCCCAGCATTTT.

Only a few counts were recorded for this clonotype. The V and J genes are TRBV2 and TRBJ1-1, with D unresolved. The CDR3 loop spans 13 amino acids. Deletions cut 0 bases from V and 5 bases from J, with 7 bases between. Germline loops: CDR1 SNHLY, CDR2 FYNNEI. The CDR3 is CASSEALTTEAFF. The CDR3 coding sequence is TGTGCCAGCAGTGAAGCCCTAACAACTGAAGCTTTCTTT.

This clonotype was found a few times. The gene calls are TRBV28 and TRBJ2-7, with a tentative D call TRBD2 (7 bases). The CDR3 is made up of 15 amino acids. Germline V gives CDR1 MDHEN, CDR2 SYDVKM. Trimming took 3 bases from V and 4 from J, leaving 16 bases between them. The CDR3 coding sequence is TGTGCCAGCAGTTTGTCGGGGGGCCCCTTTTACGAGCAGTACGTC. Translation gives CASSLSGGPFYEQYV.

This clonotype turned up a few times. The chain combines TRBV6-2 or TRBV6-3 with TRBJ1-1; D uncertain. With 0 bases removed from V and 4 bases from J, the gap between germline ends came to 9 bases. CDR1 and CDR2 from the germline V gene are MNHEY and SVGEGT. This CDR3 spans 14 amino acids. CDR3 sequence (DNA): TGTGCCAGCAGTTACTCCCGCGGCGGCACTGAAGCTTTCTTT. Protein: CASSYSRGGTEAFF.

This clonotype showed up many times. This chain connects TRBV7-2 to TRBJ2-3, with unresolved D. V lost 1 base and J lost 0, with 2 bases in between. The length of the CDR3 is 13 residues. Germline CDR1 SGHTA, CDR2 FQGNSA. The CDR3 bases are TGTGCCAGCAGCTTAGAAAGCACAGATACGCAGTATTTT. As protein: CASSLESTDTQYF. The whole variable domain, remainder taken from reference TRBV7-2 and TRBJ2-3, is GAGVSQSPSNKVTEKGKDVELRCDPISGHTALYWYRQSLGQGLEFLIYFQGNSAPDKSGLPSDRFSAERTGGSVSTLTIQRTQQEDSAVYLCASSLESTDTQYFGPGTRLTVL.

This clonotype was observed a few times. This chain links TRBV28 with TRBJ1-1; 8 bases align to TRBD1. Trimming took 8 bases from V and 14 from J; bases not matched to a gene: 19. Looked up from germline, CDR1 is MDHEN and CDR2 is SYDVKM. The CDR3 runs 14 residues. The CDR3, as DNA: TGTGCCAGCGATTCTCGGGCCCCACACAGGGGGACCTTCTTT. Protein: CASDSRAPHRGTFF.

This clonotype was seen more than once but under ten times. V gene TRBV3-1 combines with J gene TRBJ2-6; 9 bases map to TRBD1. Germline loops: CDR1 LGHDT, CDR2 YNNKEL (reference sequence). The V segment lost 6 bases and the J segment 0 bases; nucleotides outside the gene matches: 9. The CDR3 extends over 18 amino acids. For the CDR3, the DNA is TGTGCCAGCAGGCCCGGGACAGGGTCTTTCTCTGGGGCCAACGTCCTGACTTTC. The encoded protein is CASRPGTGSFSGANVLTF.

The chain combines TRBV7-3 with TRBJ2-5; TRBD2 matches at 9 bases. The CDR3 is made up of 16 amino acids. V was clipped by 2 bases and J by 7 bases; unmatched bases: 11. The germline CDR1 and CDR2 sequences are SGHTA and FQGTGA. The CDR3: CASSLGGLAGGRTQYF. The DNA of the CDR3 is TGTGCCAGCAGCTTAGGAGGCTTGGCGGGGGGGCGGACCCAGTACTTC.

This chain uses TRBV4-1 with TRBJ2-3, with D uncertain. The ends were cut back, 3 bases at V and 1 base at J, with 20 bases in the middle. The CDR3 contains 18 residues. The germline gives CDR1 MGHRA, CDR2 YSYEKL. The CDR3 sequence: CASSHLATRGAGTDTQYF. CDR3 DNA sequence: TGCGCCAGCAGCCATCTCGCTACCCGCGGCGCGGGCACAGATACGCAGTATTTT.